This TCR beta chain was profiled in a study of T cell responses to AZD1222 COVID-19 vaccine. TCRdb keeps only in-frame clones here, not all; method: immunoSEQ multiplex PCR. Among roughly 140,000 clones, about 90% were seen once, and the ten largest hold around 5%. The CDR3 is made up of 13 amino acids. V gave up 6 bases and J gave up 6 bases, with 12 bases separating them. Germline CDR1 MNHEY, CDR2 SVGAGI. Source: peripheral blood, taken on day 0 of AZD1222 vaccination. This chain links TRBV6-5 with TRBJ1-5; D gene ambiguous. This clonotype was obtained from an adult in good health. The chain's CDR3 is CASRSSGSQPQHF. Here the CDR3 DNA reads TGTGCCAGCAGAAGTTCGGGGTCTCAGCCCCAGCATTTT.